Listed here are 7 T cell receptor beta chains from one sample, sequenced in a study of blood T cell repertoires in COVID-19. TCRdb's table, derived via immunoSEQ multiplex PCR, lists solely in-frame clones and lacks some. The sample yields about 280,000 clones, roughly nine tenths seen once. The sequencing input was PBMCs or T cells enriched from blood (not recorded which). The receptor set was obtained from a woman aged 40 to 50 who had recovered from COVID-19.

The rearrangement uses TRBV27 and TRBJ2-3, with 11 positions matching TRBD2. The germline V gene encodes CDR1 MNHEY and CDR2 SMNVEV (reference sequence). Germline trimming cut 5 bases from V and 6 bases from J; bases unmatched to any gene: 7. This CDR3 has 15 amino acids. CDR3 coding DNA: TGTGCCAGCAGTCGACTAGCGGGAAATGTGGATACGCAGTATTTT. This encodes CASSRLAGNVDTQYF.

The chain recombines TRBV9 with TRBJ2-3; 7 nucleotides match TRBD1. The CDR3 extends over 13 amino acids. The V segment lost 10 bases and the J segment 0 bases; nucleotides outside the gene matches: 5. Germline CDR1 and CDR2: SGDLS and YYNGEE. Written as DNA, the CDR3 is TGTGCCGCCGAGGGACAGAGCACAGATACGCAGTATTTT. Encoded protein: CAAEGQSTDTQYF.

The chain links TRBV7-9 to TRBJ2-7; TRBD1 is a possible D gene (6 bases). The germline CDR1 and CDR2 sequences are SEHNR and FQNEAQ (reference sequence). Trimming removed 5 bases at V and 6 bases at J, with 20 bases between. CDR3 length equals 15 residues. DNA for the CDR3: TGTGCCAGCAGCGAGAGGGCCAGGGGCGTCCTCGAGCAGTACTTC. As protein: CASSERARGVLEQYF.

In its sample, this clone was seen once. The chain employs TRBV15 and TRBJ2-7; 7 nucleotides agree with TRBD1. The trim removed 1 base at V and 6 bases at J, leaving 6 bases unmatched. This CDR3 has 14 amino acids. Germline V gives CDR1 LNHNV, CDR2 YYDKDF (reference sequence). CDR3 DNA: TGTGCCACCAGCAGAGTGCCAGGGGGAGCCGAGCAGTACTTC. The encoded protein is CATSRVPGGAEQYF.

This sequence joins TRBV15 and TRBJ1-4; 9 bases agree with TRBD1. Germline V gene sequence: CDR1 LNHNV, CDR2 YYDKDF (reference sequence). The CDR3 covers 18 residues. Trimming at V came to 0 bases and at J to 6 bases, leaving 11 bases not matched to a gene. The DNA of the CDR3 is TGTGCCACCAGCAGAGATCGAGGACAGGGGAGGGGTTATGAAAAACTGTTTTTT. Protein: CATSRDRGQGRGYEKLFF.

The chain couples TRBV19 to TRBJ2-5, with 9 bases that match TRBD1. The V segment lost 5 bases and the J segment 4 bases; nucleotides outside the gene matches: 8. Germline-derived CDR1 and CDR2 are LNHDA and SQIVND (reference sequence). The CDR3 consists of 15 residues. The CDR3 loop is CASSADRGTRETQYF. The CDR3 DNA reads TGTGCCAGTAGTGCAGACAGGGGGACCCGAGAGACCCAGTACTTC.

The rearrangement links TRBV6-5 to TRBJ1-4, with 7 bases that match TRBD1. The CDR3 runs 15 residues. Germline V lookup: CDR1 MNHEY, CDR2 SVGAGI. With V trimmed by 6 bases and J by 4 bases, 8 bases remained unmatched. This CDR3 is CASRTGTANNEKLFF. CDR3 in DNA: TGTGCCAGCAGGACCGGGACAGCGAATAATGAAAAACTGTTTTTT.